These 19 T cell receptor beta chains came from one sample sequenced in a study of blood T cell repertoires in COVID-19. Method: immunoSEQ multiplex PCR; TCRdb's copy keeps in-frame clones and lacks some. Altogether more than 85,000 clones are present, 84% being singletons, with the ten largest covering about a quarter. Sequencing used peripheral blood. All receptors derive from a human donor in a cohort sampled during active COVID-19.

The CDR3: CASSFDTYYGYTF. The CDR3 DNA is TGCGCCAGCAGCTTCGACACGTACTATGGCTACACCTTC. The chain joins TRBV5-1 to TRBJ1-2; D uncertain. The V and J ends lost 2 bases and 3 bases respectively, with 8 bases between them. The V gene's germline CDR1 is SGHRS and CDR2 YFSETQ. This CDR3 comprises 13 residues.

V usage is TRBV7-9 and J usage is TRBJ2-7; the D gene is possibly TRBD1 (6 bases). CDR1 and CDR2 from the germline V gene are SEHNR and FQNEAQ (reference sequence). CDR3 size: 15 residues. The V end was cut by 1 base, the J end by 0 bases, with 10 bases between. The CDR3 nucleotides are TGTGCCAGCAGCTTAGAGACAGGCTACTCCTACGAGCAGTACTTC. Protein sequence: CASSLETGYSYEQYF.

The V call is TRBV11-3, the J call TRBJ2-3; 7 bases align to TRBD1. CDR3 size: 19 residues. Germline CDR1 is SGHNT and CDR2 is YENEEA. V was pared by 0 bases and J by 0 bases, with 12 bases of the junction left unmatched. The CDR3 DNA sequence: TGTGCCAGCAGCTTAGAGGGTCCCGGGACAGCTTCTAGCACAGATACGCAGTATTTT. Translated, it gives CASSLEGPGTASSTDTQYF.

The rearrangement joins TRBV3-1 (or the pseudogene TRBV3-2) to TRBJ2-5; the D gene is possibly TRBD1 (6 bases). Trimming cost V 4 bases and J 2 bases, with 17 bases left between them. This CDR3 has 16 amino acids. CDR1 and CDR2 from the germline V gene are LGHDT and YNNKEL (reference sequence). In nucleotides, the CDR3 is TGTGCCAGCAGCCCCTTGGGGACATCAAGACAAGAGACCCAGTACTTC. Its protein is CASSPLGTSRQETQYF.

The chain is built from TRBV27 and TRBJ2-1; possible D gene TRBD1, 5 bases. V was clipped by 5 bases and J by 0 bases, with 11 bases between them. Germline loops: CDR1 MNHEY, CDR2 SMNVEV (reference sequence). The CDR3 runs to 15 residues. For the CDR3, the DNA is TGTGCCAGCAGTCGAACAGGAGACTCCTACAATGAGCAGTTCTTC. Protein: CASSRTGDSYNEQFF.

This clone was recorded once. This chain uses TRBV7-2 with TRBJ2-2, with D maybe TRBD2 (7 bases). Trimming removed 1 base from V and 6 bases from J, with 21 bases in between. Germline CDR1 is SGHTA and CDR2 is FQGNSA. This CDR3 region has 18 residues. The CDR3 coding sequence is TGTGCCAGCAGCTTAGTTCCCCCTAGGGGGGGGAAAGCCGGGGAGCTGTTTTTT. It translates to CASSLVPPRGGKAGELFF.

V and J are TRBV7-2 and TRBJ2-2, with unresolved D. V dropped 3 bases and J dropped 4 bases, with 6 bases sitting between them. Germline loops: CDR1 SGHTA, CDR2 FQGNSA. The CDR3 runs 13 residues. CDR3 loop: CASSFDSTGELFF. CDR3 nucleotides: TGTGCCAGCAGCTTCGACTCCACCGGGGAGCTGTTTTTT. The variable domain in full, with the rest retrieved from reference TRBV7-2 and TRBJ2-2, is GAGVSQSPSNKVTEKGKDVELRCDPISGHTALYWYRQSLGQGLEFLIYFQGNSAPDKSGLPSDRFSAERTGGSVSTLTIQRTQQEDSAVYLCASSFDSTGELFFGEGSRLTVL.

The chain links TRBV4-1 to TRBJ2-3; 16 bases line up with TRBD2. This CDR3 has 16 amino acids. After removal of 4 bases from V and 5 bases from J, the junction contained 3 bases not matched to a gene. The germline V gene encodes CDR1 MGHRA and CDR2 YSYEKL. CDR3 sequence (DNA): TGCGCCAGCAGCCCGGGGACTAGCGGGAGGGTAGATACGCAGTATTTT. Amino acid sequence: CASSPGTSGRVDTQYF.

This sequence joins TRBV7-2 and TRBJ2-1; no definite D call. Trimming took off 5 bases at V and 1 base at J, with 12 bases between the two ends. From germline, CDR1 is SGHTA and CDR2 FQGNSA. The CDR3 has 15 residues. The CDR3 DNA is TGTGCCAGCAGCCCGCTTCCAACATCCTACAATGAGCAGTTCTTC. This translates into CASSPLPTSYNEQFF.

This clone was detected only once. V gene TRBV18 combines with J gene TRBJ1-1, with unresolved D. The CDR3 spans 16 residues. Germline V gene data show CDR1 as KGHSH and CDR2 as LQKENI. Trimming took off 1 base at V and 1 base at J, with 13 bases between the two ends. CDR3 in amino acids: CASSPQPPGSNTEAFF. The CDR3 nucleotides read TGTGCCAGCTCACCACAACCGCCAGGATCGAACACTGAAGCTTTCTTT.

The chain combines TRBV10-3 with TRBJ2-3; weak D call: TRBD2 (5 bases). Trimming shortened V by 1 base and J by 1 base, and 6 bases separated the two germline ends. In germline, CDR1 is ENHRY, CDR2 SYGVKD. CDR3 length equals 14 residues. The CDR3 DNA reads TGTGCCATCAGTGAGTTGGGAGGCACAGATACGCAGTATTTT. Protein: CAISELGGTDTQYF.

The genes are TRBV5-1 and TRBJ2-3; D not resolved. Germline CDR1 reads SGHRS; CDR2 reads YFSETQ. The length of the CDR3 is 14 residues. V was pared by 0 bases and J by 0 bases, with 5 bases between. The CDR3 coding sequence is TGCGCCAGCAGCTTGGTATTTAGCACAGATACGCAGTATTTT. This gives the protein CASSLVFSTDTQYF.

The chain carries TRBV9 and TRBJ1-2; weak D call: TRBD1 (5 bases). CDR1 SGDLS and CDR2 YYNGEE come from the germline V gene. CDR3 length equals 15 residues. Trimming took off 0 bases at V and 4 bases at J, with 13 bases between the two ends. The CDR3 sequence is CASSVADTPSYGYTF. CDR3 coding DNA: TGTGCCAGCAGCGTAGCGGACACCCCCTCCTATGGCTACACCTTC.

J is TRBJ1-1 and V is TRBV19; D gene uncertain. The CDR3 has 13 residues. The germline V gene has CDR1 LNHDA and CDR2 SQIVND (reference sequence). The germline V and J ends were trimmed by 4 bases and 2 bases, with 8 bases remaining between them. The CDR3 is CASSNSLNTEAFF. CDR3 sequence (DNA): TGTGCCAGTAGTAATAGTCTTAACACTGAAGCTTTCTTT.

This rearrangement joins TRBV5-6 to TRBJ2-6; TRBD1 is a possible D gene (6 bases). Per the germline V gene, CDR1 is SGHDT and CDR2 is YYEEEE. V lost 2 bases to trimming and J lost 0 bases, with 15 bases between them. The CDR3 totals 18 residues. As DNA, the CDR3 is TGTGCCAGCAGCTTCGGGGCACAGGGCGGCTCTGGGGCCAACGTCCTGACTTTC. Its translation is CASSFGAQGGSGANVLTF. Full variable domain (missing parts from reference TRBV5-6 and TRBJ2-6): DAGVTQSPTHLIKTRGQQVTLRCSPKSGHDTVSWYQQALGQGPQFIFQYYEEEERQRGNFPDRFSGHQFPNYSSELNVNALLLGDSALYLCASSFGAQGGSGANVLTFGAGSRLTVL.

The gene calls are TRBV19 and TRBJ2-2; 10 nucleotides align to TRBD1. Germline V CDR1 and CDR2: LNHDA, SQIVND (reference sequence). V gave up 6 bases and J gave up 5 bases; unmatched junction bases: 3. The CDR3 contains 14 residues. CDR3 sequence: CASSRTGGTGELFF. The DNA for the CDR3 is TGTGCCAGTAGCCGGACAGGGGGAACCGGGGAGCTGTTTTTT.

This clone was observed a few times. This chain links TRBV3-1 (or the pseudogene TRBV3-2) with TRBJ2-4, with D tentatively TRBD2 (6 bases). V lost 1 base, J lost 6 bases, and 13 bases lay in between. Germline-derived CDR1 and CDR2 are LGHDT and YNNKEL (reference sequence). The CDR3 has 15 residues. The DNA of the CDR3 is TGTGCCAGCAGCCAAGGTCGCGGGATAGGAAACATTCAGTACTTC. As protein: CASSQGRGIGNIQYF.

The chain couples TRBV11-2 to TRBJ2-5; 11 positions match TRBD2. The V gene end was trimmed by 4 bases and the J gene end by 1 base; junction bases not matched to a gene: 5. The germline CDR1 and CDR2 sequences are SGHAT and FQNNGV. The CDR3 has 16 amino acids. The CDR3 nucleotides are TGTGCCAGCAGCTCTCTAGCGGGAGGACCCCAAGAGACCCAGTACTTC. Encoded protein: CASSSLAGGPQETQYF.

The rearrangement links TRBV2 to TRBJ2-3; D may be TRBD2 (6 bases). Germline CDR1 SNHLY, CDR2 FYNNEI. The V end was cut by 7 bases, the J end by 1 base, with 9 bases between. The CDR3 totals 13 residues. In nucleotides, the CDR3 is TGTGCCAGCATGAGGGAGGGCACAGATACGCAGTATTTT. This gives the protein CASMREGTDTQYF.